These 28 T cell receptor beta chains were sequenced from one sample in a study of blood T cells in healthy people across ages. Next came a second PCR, run for about 6 to 12 cycles, which used a sample-barcoded 5' primer along with a J-beta primer mix. TCRdb re-derived calls from the 5' RACE reads in MiXCR, one entry per CDR3 protein. In the table there are 1 million to 1.2 million distinct CDR3 sequences, 35% to 40% of which are singletons. Input material: blood. The source is a man aged 18-30 years in good health.

The V and J genes are TRBV20-1 and TRBJ2-3; possible D gene TRBD1, 5 bases. Germline V lookup: CDR1 DFQATT, CDR2 SNEGSKA (reference sequence). Trimming stripped 6 bases from V and 2 bases from J, with 24 bases between. This CDR3 comprises 17 residues. In DNA, the CDR3 is TGCAGTGCCTTGGGGCTCCCGGGCTTATTCCCCACAGATACGCAGTATTTT. Its protein is CSALGLPGLFPTDTQYF.

The chain couples TRBV7-2 to TRBJ1-2; no reliable D call. Trimming pared 8 bases from V and 3 bases from J, leaving 13 bases between. Per the germline V gene, CDR1 is SGHTA and CDR2 is FQGNSA. The CDR3 has 13 amino acids. CDR3: CASGVLRDYGYTF. Here the CDR3 DNA reads TGTGCCAGCGGCGTACTCCGAGACTATGGCTACACCTTC. Using reference TRBV7-2 and TRBJ1-2 for the parts outside the CDR3, the full variable domain is GAGVSQSPSNKVTEKGKDVELRCDPISGHTALYWYRQSLGQGLEFLIYFQGNSAPDKSGLPSDRFSAERTGGSVSTLTIQRTQQEDSAVYLCASGVLRDYGYTFGSGTRLTVV.

CDR3 sequence reads: CASSWMGSHGYTF. The CDR3 nucleotides are TGTGCCAGCAGTTGGATGGGGAGTCATGGCTACACCTTC. The rearrangement uses TRBV6-2 or TRBV6-3 and TRBJ1-2; D unclear. Trimming took 4 bases from V and 6 from J, leaving 12 bases between them. Germline CDR1 MNHEY, CDR2 SVGEGT. This CDR3 is 13 amino acids long.

This clonotype has only one observation. J is TRBJ1-1 and V is TRBV27; 7 positions match TRBD1. V lost 3 bases to trimming and J lost 4 bases; unmatched junction nucleotides: 8. Germline loops: CDR1 MNHEY, CDR2 SMNVEV (reference sequence). This CDR3 comprises 15 residues. CDR3 nucleotides: TGTGCCAGCAGTTTTTTCAGGGGGGGGGGCACTGAAGCTTTCTTT. Translating gives CASSFFRGGGTEAFF.

Of note for this clonotype: At one end the junction does not follow the germline gene, possibly because of a read error. The V and J genes are TRBV2 and TRBJ2-1, with TRBD2 matching 11 bases. CDR3 length: 15 residues. In germline, CDR1 is SNHLY, CDR2 FYNNEI. The CDR3 region is CASRAGTSGNNGQFF. The CDR3 DNA sequence: TGTGCCAGCAGAGCCGGGACTAGCGGAAACAATGGGCAGTTCTTC. The full variable domain, rest sourced from reference TRBV2 and TRBJ2-1, is EPEVTQTPSHQVTQMGQEVILRCVPISNHLYFYWYRQILGQKVEFLVSFYNNEISEKSEIFDDQFSVERPDGSNFTLKIRSTKLEDSAMYFCASRAGTSGNNGQFFGPGTRLTVL.

This rearrangement joins TRBV6-5 to TRBJ1-1, with a weak D call TRBD1 (6 bases). Trimming took off 0 bases at V and 3 bases at J, with 11 bases between the two ends. CDR3 size: 15 residues. CDR1 is MNHEY, CDR2 SVGAGI, per germline. The CDR3 coding sequence is TGTGCCAGCAGTTACTCGAGGGGGGTTGACACTGAAGCTTTCTTT. Translation gives CASSYSRGVDTEAFF.

For the CDR3, the DNA is TGTGCCAGCAGACCCGGGACAGGATTTCAGCCCCAGCATTTT. It translates to CASRPGTGFQPQHF. This chain links TRBV6-2 or TRBV6-3 with TRBJ1-5, with 8 bases fitting TRBD1. CDR3 length: 14 amino acids. V was pared by 6 bases and J by 6 bases, with 7 bases of the junction left unmatched. Germline assignment: CDR1 MNHEY and CDR2 SVGEGT.

The chain recombines TRBV7-9 with TRBJ1-2; D not certain. Trimming removed 3 bases at V and 2 bases at J, with 16 bases between. This CDR3 comprises 16 residues. Germline CDR1 SEHNR, CDR2 FQNEAQ (reference sequence). CDR3 sequence: CASSLIRVEVNYGYTF. The CDR3 DNA reads TGTGCCAGCAGCTTGATTCGGGTCGAAGTCAACTATGGCTACACCTTC.

This clonotype was seen a handful of times. J is TRBJ2-2 and V is TRBV4-3; TRBD2 matches at 9 bases. The CDR3 spans 16 residues. Germline V CDR1 and CDR2: LGHNA, YSLEER. The J segment lost 4 bases and the V segment lost 0 bases, leaving 3 bases of the junction unmatched. This chain's CDR3 is CASSQERGGSTGELFF. In nucleotides, the CDR3 is TGCGCCAGCAGCCAAGAGCGGGGGGGCAGCACCGGGGAGCTGTTTTTT.

The chain has TRBV7-2 and TRBJ2-5; D uncertain. The CDR3 consists of 14 residues. Germline lookup yields CDR1 SGHTA and CDR2 FQGNSA. Trimming took 1 base from V and 5 from J, leaving 11 bases between them. CDR3 bases: TGTGCCAGCAGCTTAGTTAGGCAGAAGGAGACCCAGTACTTC. Translating gives CASSLVRQKETQYF. The full variable domain, its missing parts supplied by reference TRBV7-2 and TRBJ2-5, is GAGVSQSPSNKVTEKGKDVELRCDPISGHTALYWYRQSLGQGLEFLIYFQGNSAPDKSGLPSDRFSAERTGGSVSTLTIQRTQQEDSAVYLCASSLVRQKETQYFGPGTRLLVL.

The genes are TRBV7-2 and TRBJ2-4; 11 bases match TRBD2. The DNA matches TRBJ2-7 better at its end, which makes the J call doubtful. CDR1 is SGHTA and CDR2 is FQGNSA in the germline V gene. This CDR3 spans 15 amino acids. The CDR3 reads CASSPTSGGEYEQYF. DNA for the CDR3: TGTGCCAGCAGCCCTACTAGCGGGGGCGAATACGAGCAGTACTTC.

The chain recombines TRBV7-9 with TRBJ2-3, with D possibly being TRBD2 (5 bases). The V gene's germline CDR1 is SEHNR and CDR2 FQNEAQ (reference sequence). The CDR3 is made up of 18 amino acids. Trimming removed 7 bases from V and 1 base from J, with 24 bases in between. The CDR3 protein is CASIPRRLDTVRTDTQYF. DNA for the CDR3: TGTGCCAGCATCCCAAGGAGGTTAGACACCGTTCGCACAGATACGCAGTATTTT. Together with reference TRBV7-9 and TRBJ2-3, the CDR3 gives the full variable domain: DTGVSQNPRHKITKRGQNVTFRCDPISEHNRLYWYRQTLGQGPEFLTYFQNEAQLEKSRLLSDRFSAERPKGSFSTLEIQRTEQGDSAMYLCASIPRRLDTVRTDTQYFGPGTRLTVL.

The chain joins TRBV20-1 to TRBJ1-1; D gene ambiguous. Looked up from germline, CDR1 is DFQATT and CDR2 is SNEGSKA (reference sequence). Trimming removed 3 bases from V and 3 bases from J, with 14 bases in between. The CDR3 length is 14 residues. The CDR3 loop reads CSARREVEDTEAFF. The DNA of the CDR3 is TGCAGTGCTAGGAGGGAGGTGGAGGACACTGAAGCTTTCTTT.

A word on this clonotype: One end of the junction is discordant with germline, which a read error may explain. The chain uses TRBV19 and TRBJ2-2; 8 nucleotides align to TRBD1. Germline V gene lookup returns CDR1 LNHDA and CDR2 SQIVND (reference sequence). The CDR3 length is 15 residues. This CDR3 is CASSADRVTTGEQFF. CDR3 bases: TGCGCCAGTAGTGCGGACAGGGTGACCACCGGGGAGCAGTTTTTT.

This clonotype appeared a few times. The rearrangement joins TRBV12-3 or TRBV12-4 to TRBJ1-1; D gene uncertain. V lost 6 bases to trimming and J lost 1 base, with 18 bases between them. The CDR3 length is 16 residues. CDR3 in DNA: TGTGCCAGCAGCCCAACCCCCGGCAGGCGGAACACTGAAGCTTTCTTT. Protein sequence: CASSPTPGRRNTEAFF.

About this clonotype: The germline gene is not matched at one end of the junction; a read error may be the cause. The V gene is TRBV20-1, the J gene TRBJ2-3, with D possibly called TRBD1 or TRBD2 (5 bases each). Germline loops: CDR1 DFQATT, CDR2 SNEGSKA (reference sequence). This CDR3 region has 15 residues. CDR3 in amino acids: CSAYHAGATTGTQYF. In DNA, the CDR3 is TGCAGTGCTTACCATGCCGGGGCCACCACAGGTACGCAGTATTTT.

The V and J genes are TRBV20-1 and TRBJ2-5, with D tentatively TRBD2 (6 bases). The CDR3 consists of 15 residues. Trimming took 3 bases from V and 11 from J, leaving 25 bases between them. From germline, CDR1 is DFQATT and CDR2 SNEGSKA (reference sequence). The CDR3 loop is CSASRSSAKDNEQYF. CDR3 bases: TGCAGTGCTAGCAGGTCTAGCGCCAAGGACAATGAGCAGTACTTC.

V gene TRBV12-3 or TRBV12-4 combines with J gene TRBJ1-2; D remains unclear. This CDR3 has 13 amino acids. V shed 3 bases and J shed 7 bases, with 12 bases lying between them. The CDR3 is CASSFGRASGYTF. The CDR3 DNA reads as TGTGCCAGCAGTTTCGGTAGGGCAAGTGGCTACACCTTC.

The chain joins TRBV7-2 to TRBJ2-2; possibly TRBD1 or TRBD2 for D (6 bases each). Trimming shortened V by 1 base and J by 2 bases, and 11 bases separated the two germline ends. Germline loops: CDR1 SGHTA, CDR2 FQGNSA. The CDR3 sequence is 16 residues long. In DNA, the CDR3 is TGTGCCAGCAGCTTAGAATGGGGGGCTAACACCGGGGAGCTGTTTTTT. As protein: CASSLEWGANTGELFF.

For this clonotype: A much larger clone is a single base away; this may be a read error. The rearrangement links TRBV28 to TRBJ2-3; 7 bases match TRBD2. There are 16 residues in the CDR3. The trim removed 5 bases at V and 3 bases at J, leaving 11 bases unmatched. Per the germline V gene, CDR1 is MDHEN and CDR2 is SYDVKM. The CDR3, as DNA: TGTGCCAGCAGTCTCTTTATCGGGGGGAGAACAGATACGCAGTATTTT. As protein: CASSLFIGGRTDTQYF.

This chain connects TRBV20-1 to TRBJ2-1; 11 bases match TRBD2. The germline V gene encodes CDR1 DFQATT and CDR2 SNEGSKA (reference sequence). CDR3 length: 20 residues. V shed 0 bases, J shed 5 bases, and the junction held 18 bases outside the gene matches. DNA of the CDR3: TGCAGTGCTAGAGATTTGAACTGGCTAGCGGGGGGAACTCTGCACAATGAGCAGTTCTTC. This translates into CSARDLNWLAGGTLHNEQFF.

This clonotype has at least ten counts. The V gene is TRBV24-1, the J gene TRBJ1-1; a possible D gene is TRBD1 (5 bases). Trimming left V 4 bases short and J 6 bases short, with 14 bases between. The CDR3 sequence is 14 residues long. From germline, CDR1 is KGHDR and CDR2 SFDVKD. CDR3 residues: CATSEAGREAEAFF. DNA of the CDR3: TGTGCCACCAGTGAGGCAGGGAGGGAGGCTGAAGCTTTCTTT.

The chain couples TRBV7-2 to TRBJ2-3; tentatively, D is TRBD2 (6 bases). V was trimmed by 5 bases and J by 2 bases, leaving 14 bases between them. CDR3 size: 15 residues. CDR1 SGHTA and CDR2 FQGNSA come from the germline V gene. Here the CDR3 reads CASSQLGGFTDTQYF. The CDR3 DNA sequence: TGTGCCAGCAGCCAGCTCGGGGGATTCACAGATACGCAGTATTTT.

The rearrangement uses TRBV20-1 and TRBJ2-1, with unresolved D. This CDR3 comprises 14 residues. Deletions cut 7 bases from V and 3 bases from J, with 16 bases between. The V gene's germline CDR1 is DFQATT and CDR2 SNEGSKA (reference sequence). DNA of the CDR3: TGCAGTGGAAACCTGGCTAGTGACTACAATGAGCAGTTCTTC. This encodes CSGNLASDYNEQFF.

This clonotype was found many times. This sequence joins TRBV4-3 and TRBJ1-5; TRBD1 aligns across 8 bases. The junction had 1 base not matched to a gene; V was cut back by 0 bases and J by 6 bases. This CDR3 region has 14 residues. The germline V gene encodes CDR1 LGHNA and CDR2 YSLEER. CDR3 in DNA: TGCGCCAGCAGCCAAGAACAGGGGGGTCAGCCCCAGCATTTT. Encoded protein: CASSQEQGGQPQHF.

This rearrangement joins TRBV5-6 to TRBJ1-2; TRBD1 aligns across 7 bases. V was pared by 3 bases and J by 0 bases, with 17 bases of the junction left unmatched. The CDR3 loop spans 19 amino acids. Germline-derived CDR1 and CDR2 are SGHDT and YYEEEE. The CDR3 sequence: CASSSLNWDSHRPNYGYTF. DNA of the CDR3: TGTGCCAGCAGCTCACTGAACTGGGACAGCCATCGACCTAACTATGGCTACACCTTC.

This clonotype has just a few counts. The genes are TRBV7-2 and TRBJ2-1; a weak D match, TRBD1 (5 bases). V lost 1 base and J 2 bases, leaving 12 bases between the germline ends. Per germline, CDR1 SGHTA and CDR2 FQGNSA. This CDR3 has 16 amino acids. CDR3 in DNA: TGTGCCAGCAGCTTAGAGAGGCCAGGGCCCTACAATGAGCAGTTCTTC. The encoded protein is CASSLERPGPYNEQFF.

The V gene is TRBV3-1, the J gene TRBJ1-5; tentative D call: TRBD1 (5 bases). Germline CDR1 is LGHDT and CDR2 is YNNKEL (reference sequence). The CDR3 runs 17 residues. Trimming removed 0 bases at V and 4 bases at J, with 16 bases between. The CDR3 DNA reads TGTGCCAGCAGCCAAGAAATAAGTTCAGGGCCGAATCAGCCCCAGCATTTT. Amino acid sequence: CASSQEISSGPNQPQHF.